These 26 T cell receptor beta chains came from one sample sequenced in a study of blood T cell repertoires in COVID-19. Method: immunoSEQ multiplex PCR; TCRdb's copy keeps in-frame clones and lacks some. The sample records approximately 110,000 clones, about nine tenths being singletons. Sequencing was performed on peripheral blood. The receptors were gathered from a man aged 40-55 years with acute or convalescent COVID-19.

The gene calls are TRBV4-2 and TRBJ1-1, with D maybe TRBD1 (5 bases). The CDR3 is 14 amino acids. Germline CDR1 LGHNA, CDR2 YNFKEQ. Trimming pared 0 bases from V and 7 bases from J, leaving 12 bases between. In DNA, the CDR3 is TGTGCCAGCAGCCAAGAATGGACGCAGGGTGAAGCTTTCTTT. This encodes CASSQEWTQGEAFF.

This rearrangement joins TRBV19 to TRBJ1-2; TRBD1 is a possible D gene (6 bases). The V end was cut by 5 bases, the J end by 5 bases, with 18 bases between. The germline V gene encodes CDR1 LNHDA and CDR2 SQIVND (reference sequence). The CDR3 runs 15 residues. The CDR3 sequence: CASSSTAGVFYGYTF. In nucleotides, the CDR3 is TGTGCCAGTAGTTCGACTGCAGGGGTCTTTTATGGCTACACCTTC. Combining the CDR3 with reference TRBV19 and TRBJ1-2 gives the whole variable domain DGGITQSPKYLFRKEGQNVTLSCEQNLNHDAMYWYRQDPGQGLRLIYYSQIVNDFQKGDIAEGYSVSREKKESFPLTVTSAQKNPTAFYLCASSSTAGVFYGYTFGSGTRLTVV.

This chain joins TRBV7-2 and TRBJ1-1; D is unclear. Trimming removed 5 bases at V and 6 bases at J, with 13 bases between. The CDR3 runs 13 residues. Germline CDR1 is SGHTA and CDR2 is FQGNSA. Written as DNA, the CDR3 is TGTGCCAGCAGCCTAAATTCGGTCCCTGAAGCTTTCTTT. It specifies CASSLNSVPEAFF.

The J gene is TRBJ2-7, the V gene TRBV9, with D possibly TRBD2 on 6 matching bases. CDR1 SGDLS and CDR2 YYNGEE come from the germline V gene. V lost 0 bases and J 7 bases, leaving 14 bases between the germline ends. The CDR3 runs to 14 residues. The CDR3 reads CASSVDGSRGEQYF. CDR3 DNA sequence: TGTGCCAGCAGCGTAGACGGGAGTAGGGGAGAGCAGTACTTC.

Only one count was recorded for this clone. The chain is built from TRBV9 and TRBJ1-1, with TRBD1 identical over 7 bases. J lost 1 base, V lost 0 bases, and 3 bases had no gene match. Germline V gene sequence: CDR1 SGDLS, CDR2 YYNGEE. The CDR3 sequence is 15 residues long. The DNA of the CDR3 is TGTGCCAGCAGCGTAGCTGACAGGGCGAACACTGAAGCTTTCTTT. Translation gives CASSVADRANTEAFF.

V and J are TRBV18 and TRBJ1-2; TRBD1 aligns across 9 bases. Germline V gene sequence: CDR1 KGHSH, CDR2 LQKENI. V gave up 4 bases and J gave up 3 bases; unmatched junction bases: 9. The length of the CDR3 is 16 residues. Here the CDR3 DNA reads TGTGCCAGCTCACAACCACGGGACAGGGTTGACTATGGCTACACCTTC. Translation: CASSQPRDRVDYGYTF.

The chain links TRBV7-6 to TRBJ1-3, with D perhaps matching TRBD1 (6 bases). In germline, CDR1 is SGHVS, CDR2 FNYEAQ. V lost 5 bases and J 3 bases, leaving 17 bases between the germline ends. The CDR3 contains 16 residues. CDR3 nucleotides: TGTGCCAGCAGCGGGACGGGCCAGGGGTTTGGAAACACCATATATTTT. Its translation: CASSGTGQGFGNTIYF.

The rearrangement uses TRBV14 and TRBJ2-1, with 7 bases identical to TRBD2. Looked up from germline, CDR1 is SGHDN and CDR2 is FVKESK. Trimming at V came to 0 bases and at J to 4 bases, leaving 9 bases not matched to a gene. The CDR3 sequence is 17 residues long. CDR3: CASSQDVVVAGYNEQFF. As DNA, the CDR3 is TGTGCCAGCAGCCAAGACGTCGTTGTAGCGGGTTACAATGAGCAGTTCTTC.

The gene calls are TRBV27 and TRBJ1-1, with D possibly being TRBD1 (6 bases). The CDR3 is 17 residues long. Germline CDR1 reads MNHEY; CDR2 reads SMNVEV (reference sequence). Trimming cost V 2 bases and J 0 bases, with 16 bases left between them. The CDR3 loop reads CASSLTGSGHLNTEAFF. CDR3 in DNA: TGTGCCAGCAGTTTAACTGGATCGGGACACCTGAACACTGAAGCTTTCTTT.

The genes are TRBV9 and TRBJ2-1; 8 bases map to TRBD2. This CDR3 has 15 residues. Trimming at V came to 0 bases and at J to 3 bases, leaving 2 bases not matched to a gene. CDR1 is SGDLS and CDR2 is YYNGEE in the germline V gene. CDR3 coding DNA: TGTGCCAGCAGCGTAGCAGGGACTAGCTACAATGAGCAGTTCTTC. Protein: CASSVAGTSYNEQFF.

CDR3 nucleotide sequence: TGCGCCAGCAGCCCGGGGGACGGGGCGACTGAAGCTTTCTTT. It translates to CASSPGDGATEAFF. The chain links TRBV4-3 to TRBJ1-1; TRBD1 is a possible D gene (5 bases). Trimming shortened V by 4 bases and J by 5 bases, and 14 bases separated the two germline ends. The CDR3 contains 14 residues. Looked up from germline, CDR1 is LGHNA and CDR2 is YSLEER.

V gene TRBV15 combines with J gene TRBJ1-5, with a weak D call TRBD1 (5 bases). Germline assignment: CDR1 LNHNV and CDR2 YYDKDF (reference sequence). The CDR3 runs to 15 residues. V was cut by 4 bases and J by 0 bases, with 10 bases left in between. The CDR3 sequence: CATSMGQLSNQPQHF. The CDR3 DNA is TGTGCCACCAGCATGGGGCAACTTAGCAATCAGCCCCAGCATTTT.

This clone was detected only once. The chain uses TRBV19 and TRBJ1-4; the D gene is possibly TRBD1 (5 bases). Germline CDR1 LNHDA, CDR2 SQIVND (reference sequence). CDR3 length: 13 residues. Trimming removed 10 bases from V and 8 bases from J, with 17 bases in between. This CDR3 reads CATRPQGYEKLFF. The CDR3 DNA sequence: TGTGCCACCCGACCCCAGGGTTACGAAAAACTGTTTTTT.

The rearrangement uses TRBV5-6 and TRBJ2-2; possible D gene TRBD2, 5 bases. The germline V gene has CDR1 SGHDT and CDR2 YYEEEE. The CDR3 extends over 15 amino acids. Deletions cut 1 base from V and 4 bases from J, with 11 bases between. The DNA for the CDR3 is TGTGCCAGCAGCTTGTCGGCGGGCCTCACCGGGGAGCTGTTTTTT. Translating gives CASSLSAGLTGELFF.

The chain combines TRBV12-3 or TRBV12-4 with TRBJ2-1; D may be TRBD1 (5 bases). The V end was cut by 6 bases, the J end by 4 bases, with 10 bases between. This CDR3 is 13 amino acids long. CDR3 DNA sequence: TGTGCCAGCAGAGGGAACAGGTACAATGAGCAGTTCTTC. As protein: CASRGNRYNEQFF.

The chain carries TRBV19 and TRBJ2-3, with 7 bases that match TRBD1. The J segment lost 6 bases and the V segment lost 3 bases, leaving 9 bases of the junction unmatched. From germline, CDR1 is LNHDA and CDR2 SQIVND (reference sequence). The CDR3 length is 15 residues. The CDR3 loop is CASSIRDSQWDTQYF. The DNA of the CDR3 is TGTGCCAGTAGTATCCGGGACAGTCAATGGGATACGCAGTATTTT.

J is TRBJ2-1 and V is TRBV19; tentatively, D is TRBD1 (5 bases). Deletions cut 10 bases from V and 3 bases from J, with 16 bases between. Germline values: CDR1 LNHDA, CDR2 SQIVND (reference sequence). The CDR3 length is 14 residues. CDR3 DNA: TGTGCCACCCAGACAGCAGGTTTCTACAATGAGCAGTTCTTC. This encodes CATQTAGFYNEQFF.

This clone occurred a few times. V and J are TRBV27 and TRBJ1-2; 7 nucleotides agree with TRBD1. CDR1 is MNHEY and CDR2 is SMNVEV in the germline V gene (reference sequence). The J segment lost 4 bases and the V segment lost 5 bases, leaving 13 bases of the junction unmatched. This CDR3 contains 16 residues. CDR3 nucleotide sequence: TGTGCCAGCAGTCCCCTAAGACAGGGAGGCCTCTATGGCTACACCTTC. Amino acid sequence: CASSPLRQGGLYGYTF.

CDR3 nucleotides: TGTGCCAGCAGCCGTACTACAGGGAACACTGAAGCTTTCTTT. It translates to CASSRTTGNTEAFF. V is TRBV7-6 and J is TRBJ1-1, with D tentatively TRBD1 (5 bases). The length of the CDR3 is 14 residues. Germline V gives CDR1 SGHVS, CDR2 FNYEAQ. V shed 5 bases and J shed 1 base, with 11 bases lying between them.

This clone occurred once. The rearrangement links TRBV30 to TRBJ2-5, with a tentative D call TRBD1 (6 bases). Trimming removed 1 base from V and 4 bases from J, with 16 bases in between. CDR1 and CDR2 from the germline V gene are GTSNPN and SVGIG (reference sequence). CDR3 length: 15 residues. The CDR3 DNA reads TGTGCCTGGAGTGGACAGGAGACATTAGGAGAGACCCAGTACTTC. The encoded protein is CAWSGQETLGETQYF. Together with reference TRBV30 and TRBJ2-5, the CDR3 gives the full variable domain: SQTIHQWPATLVQPVGSPLSLECTVEGTSNPNLYWYRQAAGRGLQLLFYSVGIGQISSEVPQNLSASRPQDRQFILSSKKLLLSDSGFYLCAWSGQETLGETQYFGPGTRLLVL.

The V gene is TRBV3-1 (or the pseudogene TRBV3-2), the J gene TRBJ1-1; a possible D gene is TRBD1 (5 bases). V dropped 1 base and J dropped 4 bases, with 13 bases sitting between them. From germline, CDR1 is LGHDT and CDR2 YNNKEL (reference sequence). The CDR3 has 15 residues. The CDR3 loop reads CASSQVLAGPTEAFF. CDR3 in DNA: TGTGCCAGCAGCCAAGTTCTCGCGGGGCCCACTGAAGCTTTCTTT.

The rearrangement links TRBV2 to TRBJ1-5; the D is unclear. The CDR3 length is 14 residues. The V gene lost 8 bases and the J gene lost 7 bases, with 18 bases spanning the gap. Germline V gives CDR1 SNHLY, CDR2 FYNNEI. The DNA of the CDR3 is TGTGCCAGCTCAGCCCTACAGAATTTCCAGCCCCAGCATTTT. Translated: CASSALQNFQPQHF. Full variable domain (missing parts from reference TRBV2 and TRBJ1-5): EPEVTQTPSHQVTQMGQEVILRCVPISNHLYFYWYRQILGQKVEFLVSFYNNEISEKSEIFDDQFSVERPDGSNFTLKIRSTKLEDSAMYFCASSALQNFQPQHFGDGTRLSIL.

The chain has TRBV19 and TRBJ1-1, with a possible D match to TRBD1 (6 bases). This CDR3 has 14 amino acids. V lost 3 bases and J 5 bases, leaving 13 bases between the germline ends. Germline lookup yields CDR1 LNHDA and CDR2 SQIVND (reference sequence). Here the CDR3 reads CASSIRRGRTEAFF. CDR3 sequence (DNA): TGTGCCAGTAGTATTCGCAGGGGAAGGACTGAAGCTTTCTTT.

V gene TRBV20-1 combines with J gene TRBJ2-1, with a possible D match to TRBD2 (6 bases). The V and J ends lost 3 bases and 0 bases respectively, with 12 bases between them. Germline V lookup: CDR1 DFQATT, CDR2 SNEGSKA (reference sequence). This CDR3 has 15 amino acids. DNA of the CDR3: TGCAGTGCTAGTGGGGCTAGCGACTCCTACAATGAGCAGTTCTTC. Translated: CSASGASDSYNEQFF.

The chain has TRBV12-3 or TRBV12-4 and TRBJ1-5; TRBD1 might be the D (6 bases). V was trimmed by 3 bases and J by 7 bases, leaving 10 bases between them. This CDR3 region has 13 residues. The CDR3 DNA reads as TGTGCCAGCAGTTTTTCAGGGGTCCAGCCCCAGCATTTT. Its protein is CASSFSGVQPQHF.

V usage is TRBV5-4 and J usage is TRBJ1-3; 7 bases map to TRBD1. From germline, CDR1 is SGHNT and CDR2 YYREEE (reference sequence). This CDR3 contains 16 residues. The ends lost 5 bases at V and 0 bases at J; junction bases unmatched: 8. The CDR3 region has the DNA TGTGCCAGCAGTCCGGGACAGCACTACTCTGGAAACACCATATATTTT. It translates to CASSPGQHYSGNTIYF. Looking up the rest from reference TRBV5-4 and TRBJ1-3 gives the full variable domain: ETGVTQSPTHLIKTRGQQVTLRCSSQSGHNTVSWYQQALGQGPQFIFQYYREEENGRGNFPPRFSGLQFPNYSSELNVNALELDDSALYLCASSPGQHYSGNTIYFGEGSWLTVV.